These 27 T cell receptor beta chains share one sample of origin, sequenced in a study of blood T cell repertoires in COVID-19 (dated by TCRdb to 2019 to 2021). Libraries were built with the immunoSEQ multiplex PCR assay. The immuneACCESS repertoire file appears here via TCRdb, limited to in-frame rearrangements. These files lack a portion of the clones; in checked studies, under half of the deficit traces to unresolved V genes, and the cause of the others is not known. This sample gives 130,000 or so clones in total; around 83% of them show up just once. The ten top clones hold around 4.2% of the sample. The specimen sequenced was PBMCs or T cells enriched from blood (not recorded which). The receptors stem from a woman aged 25 to 39 who had recovered from COVID-19.

This clone was recorded once. The chain combines TRBV6-1 with TRBJ1-6; unclear D gene. Between the trimmed V and J ends, which lost 2 bases and 3 bases, there was a span of 11 bases. Germline V gene data show CDR1 as MNHNS and CDR2 as SASEGT. The CDR3 contains 16 residues. In DNA form, the CDR3 reads TGTGCCAGCAGTGAACTAGGAGGGATCTATAATTCACCCCTCCACTTT. Residues: CASSELGGIYNSPLHF.

The V and J genes are TRBV6-2 or TRBV6-3 and TRBJ2-7; D not resolved. Germline V gene data show CDR1 as MNHEY and CDR2 as SVGEGT. V was clipped by 5 bases and J by 2 bases, with 7 bases between them. The CDR3 loop spans 12 amino acids. The CDR3: CASSQNPYEQYF. The CDR3 DNA is TGTGCCAGCAGTCAGAACCCCTACGAGCAGTACTTC.

The chain is built from TRBV3-1 (or the pseudogene TRBV3-2) and TRBJ2-7; D is perhaps TRBD1 (6 bases). The CDR3 extends over 14 amino acids. V was trimmed by 0 bases and J by 7 bases, leaving 13 bases between them. Looked up from germline, CDR1 is LGHDT and CDR2 is YNNKEL (reference sequence). The CDR3 here is CASSQDRGVEEQYF. CDR3 nucleotide sequence: TGTGCCAGCAGCCAAGACAGGGGCGTGGAAGAGCAGTACTTC.

V usage is TRBV28 and J usage is TRBJ1-4; 8 bases match TRBD1. V was clipped by 6 bases and J by 8 bases; unmatched bases: 8. The CDR3 runs to 14 residues. Germline V gene lookup returns CDR1 MDHEN and CDR2 SYDVKM. Here the CDR3 DNA reads TGTGCCAGCAGCCCGGACAGGGTGCGGGAAAAACTGTTTTTT. This encodes CASSPDRVREKLFF. The complete variable domain, with remaining parts taken from reference TRBV28 and TRBJ1-4, reads DVKVTQSSRYLVKRTGEKVFLECVQDMDHENMFWYRQDPGLGLRLIYFSYDVKMKEKGDIPEGYSVSREKKERFSLILESASTNQTSMYLCASSPDRVREKLFFGSGTQLSVL.

Judged by abundance, this clone is medium-sized (0.01 to 0.1%). The chain links TRBV4-3 to TRBJ2-5; the match to TRBD2 covers 13 bases. The germline gives CDR1 LGHNA, CDR2 YSLEER. The CDR3 has 21 residues. V shed 0 bases and J 0 bases; nucleotides not matched to a gene: 13. The CDR3 protein is CASSQDLTLSGTSGNQETQYF. CDR3 nucleotides: TGCGCCAGCAGCCAAGATCTCACGCTATCCGGGACTAGCGGGAACCAAGAGACCCAGTACTTC.

V is TRBV28 and J is TRBJ1-6; D is unresolved. Trimming took 6 bases from V and 2 from J, leaving 14 bases between them. Germline CDR1 reads MDHEN; CDR2 reads SYDVKM. This CDR3 has 16 amino acids. This CDR3 is CASSTGLAAYNSPLHF. The CDR3 bases are TGTGCCAGCAGCACGGGTTTGGCAGCCTATAATTCACCCCTCCACTTT.

V is TRBV13 and J is TRBJ2-2, with 9 nucleotides matching TRBD1. Germline CDR1 is PRHDT and CDR2 is FYEKMQ (reference sequence). The ends lost 5 bases at V and 6 bases at J; junction bases unmatched: 10. The CDR3 is made up of 16 amino acids. The CDR3 bases are TGTGCCAGCAGCGAGGGGACAGGGAGTGTCGCCGGGGAGCTGTTTTTT. Its protein is CASSEGTGSVAGELFF.

The V call is TRBV28, the J call TRBJ1-5, with D possibly matching TRBD1 (5 bases). Deletions cut 5 bases from V and 4 bases from J, with 21 bases between. Germline V gene data show CDR1 as MDHEN and CDR2 as SYDVKM. The CDR3 contains 17 residues. The CDR3 nucleotides read TGTGCCAGCAGTCTCCCTCGGGGGGAAAGGGCAAATCAGCCCCAGCATTTT. Translation: CASSLPRGERANQPQHF.

V is TRBV7-8 and J is TRBJ1-2; 8 nucleotides line up with TRBD1. This CDR3 spans 14 amino acids. CDR1 and CDR2 from the germline V gene are SGHVS and FQNEAQ. The ends lost 10 bases at V and 5 bases at J; junction bases unmatched: 12. CDR3 region: CAISPGGANYGYTF. CDR3 sequence (DNA): TGTGCCATCTCACCAGGGGGCGCGAATTATGGCTACACCTTC.

This clone was found once. The rearrangement links TRBV30 to TRBJ2-3; D not resolved. Germline assignment: CDR1 GTSNPN and CDR2 SVGIG (reference sequence). Trimming removed 2 bases at V and 6 bases at J, with 6 bases between. The CDR3 is made up of 11 amino acids. The CDR3 region is CAWSTGDTQYF. DNA of the CDR3: TGTGCCTGGAGTACCGGGGATACGCAGTATTTT. Looking up the rest from reference TRBV30 and TRBJ2-3 gives the full variable domain: SQTIHQWPATLVQPVGSPLSLECTVEGTSNPNLYWYRQAAGRGLQLLFYSVGIGQISSEVPQNLSASRPQDRQFILSSKKLLLSDSGFYLCAWSTGDTQYFGPGTRLTVL.

About this clone: The junction does not match germline at one end; this may be a read error. The chain is built from TRBV25-1 and TRBJ1-2, with TRBD1 matching over 10 bases. The germline V gene encodes CDR1 MGHDK and CDR2 SYGVNS. This CDR3 contains 10 residues. The CDR3 loop is CRTGGYGYTF. CDR3 DNA sequence: TGCCGGACAGGGGGGTATGGCTACACCTTC.

V gene TRBV7-9 combines with J gene TRBJ1-1; D is possibly TRBD1 (6 bases). The CDR3 consists of 14 residues. The germline V and J ends were trimmed by 6 bases and 0 bases, with 11 bases remaining between them. CDR1 and CDR2 (germline): SEHNR, FQNEAQ (reference sequence). This chain's CDR3 is CASRETGMNTEAFF. The CDR3 region has the DNA TGTGCCAGCAGGGAGACAGGTATGAACACTGAAGCTTTCTTT.

The genes are TRBV7-2 and TRBJ2-6; D is undetermined. The length of the CDR3 is 13 residues. Germline CDR1 and CDR2: SGHTA and FQGNSA. The ends were cut back, 5 bases at V and 6 bases at J, with 8 bases in the middle. This CDR3 is CASSPELANVLTF. CDR3 nucleotides: TGTGCCAGCAGCCCGGAGTTGGCCAACGTCCTGACTTTC.

V and J are TRBV2 and TRBJ1-6, with TRBD1 identical over 7 bases. After removal of 6 bases from V and 11 bases from J, the junction contained 16 bases not matched to a gene. Germline V lookup: CDR1 SNHLY, CDR2 FYNNEI. This CDR3 has 16 residues. CDR3 loop: CASRPPGTALGPPLHF. Here the CDR3 DNA reads TGTGCCAGCAGGCCTCCCGGGACAGCACTGGGCCCACCCCTCCACTTT.

The chain joins TRBV5-6 to TRBJ2-3; 7 nucleotides match TRBD1. V gave up 9 bases and J gave up 6 bases; unmatched junction bases: 13. Per germline, CDR1 SGHDT and CDR2 YYEEEE. The CDR3 length is 14 residues. The CDR3 reads CATMTGTLGDTQYF. CDR3 DNA sequence: TGTGCCACCATGACAGGGACCCTAGGGGATACGCAGTATTTT.

This clone was picked up a small number of times. The chain has TRBV27 and TRBJ2-1; 10 bases fit TRBD1. CDR1 is MNHEY and CDR2 is SMNVEV in the germline V gene (reference sequence). The CDR3 extends over 18 amino acids. V lost 2 bases, J lost 1 base, and 8 bases stayed unmatched. The CDR3 spells CASSLPHRTGGSYNEQFF. The CDR3, as DNA: TGTGCCAGCAGTTTACCACACCGGACAGGGGGTTCCTACAATGAGCAGTTCTTC.

This chain joins TRBV18 and TRBJ1-3; D gene uncertain. CDR1 and CDR2 from the germline V gene are KGHSH and LQKENI. There are 15 residues in the CDR3. The V and J ends lost 1 base and 0 bases respectively, with 7 bases between them. The CDR3 DNA sequence: TGTGCCAGCTCACCACTTCCGGGCTCTGGAAACACCATATATTTT. The encoded protein is CASSPLPGSGNTIYF.

This clone was observed a single time. V gene TRBV7-8 combines with J gene TRBJ1-4, with D possibly being TRBD1 (6 bases). The CDR3 length is 20 residues. The germline CDR1 and CDR2 sequences are SGHVS and FQNEAQ. V was cut by 3 bases and J by 8 bases, with 31 bases left in between. The CDR3 region is CASSLGIKGRGRLFREKLFF. CDR3 coding DNA: TGTGCCAGCAGCTTGGGCATTAAGGGCAGGGGTCGCCTCTTCAGGGAAAAACTGTTTTTT.

Points on this clone: One junction end does not reproduce the germline sequence, and a read error may be involved. This same CDR3 is encoded by further DNA sequences in the sample. This chain uses TRBV7-2 with TRBJ2-7; TRBD2 is a possible D gene (5 bases). The CDR3 runs 17 residues. Germline V lookup: CDR1 SGHTA, CDR2 FQGNSA. The CDR3, as DNA: TGTGCCAGTAGCTTAGCGTCGGTGCCGGGTTCGGCCTACGAGCAGTACTTC. Protein sequence: CASSLASVPGSAYEQYF.

This chain joins TRBV7-3 and TRBJ2-3; maybe TRBD2 (6 bases). V dropped 1 base and J dropped 2 bases, with 10 bases sitting between them. Germline loops: CDR1 SGHTA, CDR2 FQGTGA. The CDR3 consists of 15 residues. In nucleotides, the CDR3 is TGTGCCAGCAGCTTAAAGGCGGGGCCCACAGATACGCAGTATTTT. Translating it yields CASSLKAGPTDTQYF.

V gene TRBV27 combines with J gene TRBJ2-3; the D gene is possibly TRBD2 (5 bases). The germline gives CDR1 MNHEY, CDR2 SMNVEV (reference sequence). The CDR3 consists of 16 residues. V was shortened by 7 bases and J by 0 bases, with 17 bases between the two germline ends. CDR3 sequence reads: CASKGGSASSTDTQYF. As DNA, the CDR3 is TGTGCCAGCAAGGGCGGGTCGGCCTCTAGCACAGATACGCAGTATTTT.

This clone occurred a few times. This rearrangement joins TRBV27 to TRBJ2-1; TRBD2 matches at 12 bases. V shed 5 bases and J 4 bases; nucleotides not matched to a gene: 3. The germline gives CDR1 MNHEY, CDR2 SMNVEV (reference sequence). CDR3 length equals 15 residues. CDR3 DNA sequence: TGTGCCAGCAGTACCCTAGCGGGAGGGTACAATGAGCAGTTCTTC. Translation: CASSTLAGGYNEQFF.

This clone was counted only a few times. In the same sample, other DNA sequences code for this CDR3. The V gene is TRBV28, the J gene TRBJ2-7; D possibly corresponds to TRBD1 (6 bases). Trimming took 7 bases from V and 2 from J, leaving 21 bases between them. This CDR3 is built from 16 residues. Germline assignment: CDR1 MDHEN and CDR2 SYDVKM. The DNA of the CDR3 is TGTGCCAGCACCCCTTCCACGGACCGACAGGCCTACGAGCAGTACTTC. Its translation: CASTPSTDRQAYEQYF.

The rearrangement uses TRBV7-9 and TRBJ2-1; 11 bases line up with TRBD2. CDR3 length equals 18 residues. Germline values: CDR1 SEHNR, CDR2 FQNEAQ (reference sequence). Trimming at V came to 3 bases and at J to 0 bases, leaving 7 bases not matched to a gene. The CDR3 DNA reads TGTGCCAGCAGCTTCCCCCTAGCGGGAGGCCACTCCTACAATGAGCAGTTCTTC. It encodes CASSFPLAGGHSYNEQFF.

The rearrangement links TRBV5-4 to TRBJ1-4; D is possibly TRBD1 (5 bases). V shed 4 bases and J shed 4 bases, with 8 bases lying between them. This CDR3 has 13 amino acids. In germline, CDR1 is SGHNT, CDR2 YYREEE (reference sequence). Here the CDR3 reads CASSRGGNEKLFF. CDR3 in DNA: TGTGCCAGCAGCAGGGGAGGTAATGAAAAACTGTTTTTT.

This clone has just a few counts. The chain links TRBV5-6 to TRBJ1-2; 8 bases fit TRBD1. Germline CDR1 reads SGHDT; CDR2 reads YYEEEE. V shed 1 base, J shed 4 bases, and the junction held 15 bases outside the gene matches. This CDR3 contains 18 residues. CDR3 in DNA: TGTGCCAGCAGCTTGAACAGGGGGACCGGAACCCTCAGCTATGGCTACACCTTC. Translated, it gives CASSLNRGTGTLSYGYTF.

This chain connects TRBV4-3 to TRBJ2-7; no reliable D call. Germline V gene sequence: CDR1 LGHNA, CDR2 YSLEER. This CDR3 comprises 14 residues. Trimming removed 1 base at V and 3 bases at J, with 10 bases between. CDR3 in amino acids: CASSQALRSYEQYF. The CDR3 DNA reads as TGCGCCAGCAGCCAAGCCCTCCGCAGCTACGAGCAGTACTTC.